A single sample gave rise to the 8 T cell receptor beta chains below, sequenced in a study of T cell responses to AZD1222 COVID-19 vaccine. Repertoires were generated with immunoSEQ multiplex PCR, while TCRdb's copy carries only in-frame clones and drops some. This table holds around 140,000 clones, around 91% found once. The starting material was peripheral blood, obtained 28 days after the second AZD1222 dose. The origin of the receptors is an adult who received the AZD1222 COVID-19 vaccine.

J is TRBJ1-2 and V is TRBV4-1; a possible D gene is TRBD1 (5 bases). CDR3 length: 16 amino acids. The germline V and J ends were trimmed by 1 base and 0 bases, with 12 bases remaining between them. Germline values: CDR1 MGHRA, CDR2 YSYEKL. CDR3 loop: CASSQVGRAPNYGYTF. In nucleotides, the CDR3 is TGCGCCAGCAGCCAAGTCGGCAGGGCTCCTAACTATGGCTACACCTTC.

CDR3 residues: CARSPSLAGDYVETQYF. The CDR3 coding sequence is TGTGCCAGAAGCCCCTCCCTAGCGGGAGATTACGTTGAGACCCAGTACTTC. The chain couples TRBV5-3 to TRBJ2-5, with TRBD2 identical over 10 bases. TRBV5-3 is an ORF, and what it does is uncertain. This CDR3 contains 17 residues. The V segment lost 4 bases and the J segment 5 bases; nucleotides outside the gene matches: 14.

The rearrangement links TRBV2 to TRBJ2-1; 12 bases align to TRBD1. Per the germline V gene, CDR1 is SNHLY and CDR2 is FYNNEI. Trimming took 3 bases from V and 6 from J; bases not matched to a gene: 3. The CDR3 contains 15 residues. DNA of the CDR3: TGTGCCAGCAGTGAGGGACAGGGGGCGGTCAATGAGCAGTTCTTC. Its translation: CASSEGQGAVNEQFF. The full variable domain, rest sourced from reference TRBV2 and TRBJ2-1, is EPEVTQTPSHQVTQMGQEVILRCVPISNHLYFYWYRQILGQKVEFLVSFYNNEISEKSEIFDDQFSVERPDGSNFTLKIRSTKLEDSAMYFCASSEGQGAVNEQFFGPGTRLTVL.

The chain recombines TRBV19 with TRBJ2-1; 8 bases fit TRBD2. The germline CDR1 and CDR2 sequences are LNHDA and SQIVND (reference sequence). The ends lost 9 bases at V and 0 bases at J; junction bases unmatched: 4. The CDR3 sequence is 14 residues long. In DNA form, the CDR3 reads TGTGCCAGCAAGCGGGAGACCTCCTACAATGAGCAGTTCTTC. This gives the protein CASKRETSYNEQFF.

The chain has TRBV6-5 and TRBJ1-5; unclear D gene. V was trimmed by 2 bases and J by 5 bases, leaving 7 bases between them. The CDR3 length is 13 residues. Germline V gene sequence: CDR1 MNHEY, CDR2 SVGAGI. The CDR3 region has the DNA TGTGCCAGCAGTTACAGGGAACATCAGCCCCAGCATTTT. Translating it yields CASSYREHQPQHF.

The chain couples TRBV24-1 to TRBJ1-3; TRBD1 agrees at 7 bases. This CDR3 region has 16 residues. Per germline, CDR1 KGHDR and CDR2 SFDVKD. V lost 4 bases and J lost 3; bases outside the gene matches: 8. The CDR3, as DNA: TGTGCCACCAGTGAACTATCTTACAGGGGTGGAAACACCATATATTTT. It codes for CATSELSYRGGNTIYF.

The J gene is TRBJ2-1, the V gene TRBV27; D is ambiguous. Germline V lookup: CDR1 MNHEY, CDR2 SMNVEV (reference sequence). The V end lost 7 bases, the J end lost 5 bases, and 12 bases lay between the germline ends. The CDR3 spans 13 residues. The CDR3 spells CASTGSFDNEQFF. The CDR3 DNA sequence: TGTGCCAGCACTGGGTCCTTCGACAATGAGCAGTTCTTC.

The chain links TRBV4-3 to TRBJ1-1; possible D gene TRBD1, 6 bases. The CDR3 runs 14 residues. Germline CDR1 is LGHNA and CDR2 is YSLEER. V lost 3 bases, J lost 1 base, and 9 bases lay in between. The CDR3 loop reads CASSHVQGNTEAFF. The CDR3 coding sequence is TGCGCCAGCAGCCACGTACAGGGGAACACTGAAGCTTTCTTT.